Each of the 10 T cell receptor beta chains below was sequenced from the same sample in a study of control samples from healthy donors and cancer patients. Sequencing was performed with immunoSEQ multiplex PCR; in TCRdb, only in-frame clones are kept and a portion is missing. The sample has approximately 130,000 clones; 89% are singletons. Sequenced input: blood. All receptors come from a man aged 50-59 years in good health.

V usage is TRBV5-4 and J usage is TRBJ1-6, with TRBD1 matching 7 bases. CDR1 and CDR2 (germline): SGHNT, YYREEE (reference sequence). The CDR3 spans 14 residues. V lost 4 bases and J lost 6; bases outside the gene matches: 4. CDR3 residues: CASSLGQVNSPLHF. In nucleotides, the CDR3 is TGTGCCAGCAGCCTTGGACAGGTTAATTCACCCCTCCACTTT.

This clone was observed once. The rearrangement joins TRBV29-1 to TRBJ2-2, with unresolved D. CDR1 and CDR2 (germline): SQVTM, ANQGSEA. The V end lost 5 bases, the J end lost 0 bases, and 13 bases lay between the germline ends. The CDR3 has 15 residues. The CDR3 coding sequence is TGCAGCGTTTCCGGTGCAGATTCGAACACCGGGGAGCTGTTTTTT. This gives the protein CSVSGADSNTGELFF.

The chain recombines TRBV6-1 with TRBJ1-4; TRBD1 matches at 7 bases. Germline values: CDR1 MNHNS, CDR2 SASEGT. The trim removed 3 bases at V and 8 bases at J, leaving 6 bases unmatched. CDR3 size: 14 residues. The CDR3 loop is CASSELTGREKLFF. The CDR3 nucleotides read TGTGCCAGCAGTGAGTTGACAGGGCGGGAAAAACTGTTTTTT.

The rearrangement links TRBV6-6 to TRBJ1-3, with D possibly being TRBD1 (6 bases). V gave up 8 bases and J gave up 0 bases, with 11 bases separating them. Per germline, CDR1 MNHNY and CDR2 SVGAGI (reference sequence). The CDR3 sequence is 14 residues long. CDR3 coding DNA: TGTGCCAGCGTCGACAGGCCCTCTGGAAACACCATATATTTT. Protein sequence: CASVDRPSGNTIYF.

The chain uses TRBV9 and TRBJ2-1, with D uncertain. In germline, CDR1 is SGDLS, CDR2 YYNGEE. This CDR3 contains 13 residues. Trimming took 0 bases from V and 10 from J, leaving 11 bases between them. CDR3 DNA sequence: TGTGCCAGCAGCGTAGCCCCCACAAGGGAGCAGTTCTTC. Translation: CASSVAPTREQFF.

This chain connects TRBV4-1 to TRBJ1-3; 8 positions match TRBD1. The CDR3 loop spans 16 amino acids. The germline V gene encodes CDR1 MGHRA and CDR2 YSYEKL. Trimming at V came to 4 bases and at J to 2 bases, leaving 7 bases not matched to a gene. Here the CDR3 DNA reads TGCGCCAGCAGCCTCACGAGGACAGGGACTGGAAACACCATATATTTT. Protein: CASSLTRTGTGNTIYF.

V usage is TRBV4-1 and J usage is TRBJ2-1; D is perhaps TRBD1 or TRBD2 (5 bases each). Deletions cut 4 bases from V and 4 bases from J, with 8 bases between. The germline V gene encodes CDR1 MGHRA and CDR2 YSYEKL. The CDR3 runs to 13 residues. The CDR3: CASSRGGYNEQFF. The DNA of the CDR3 is TGCGCCAGCAGCCGGGGCGGGTACAATGAGCAGTTCTTC.

The chain has TRBV11-2 and TRBJ1-6; a possible D gene is TRBD1 (5 bases). V was shortened by 5 bases and J by 8 bases, with 19 bases between the two germline ends. Germline V gene sequence: CDR1 SGHAT, CDR2 FQNNGV. The CDR3 is 16 residues long. This chain's CDR3 is CASSQGDLGMDSPLHF. As DNA, the CDR3 is TGTGCCAGCAGCCAAGGGGACCTTGGGATGGATTCACCCCTCCACTTT. Variable domain in full (rest from reference TRBV11-2 and TRBJ1-6): EAGVAQSPRYKIIEKRQSVAFWCNPISGHATLYWYQQILGQGPKLLIQFQNNGVVDDSQLPKDRFSAERLKGVDSTLKIQPAKLEDSAVYLCASSQGDLGMDSPLHFGNGTRLTVT.

The rearrangement joins TRBV27 to TRBJ1-4; D not certain. Germline loops: CDR1 MNHEY, CDR2 SMNVEV (reference sequence). V was cut by 3 bases and J by 7 bases, with 12 bases left in between. This CDR3 region has 14 residues. CDR3 nucleotides: TGTGCCAGCAGTTTTAGGAGGGCGGGTGAAAAACTGTTTTTT. Amino acids: CASSFRRAGEKLFF.

V gene TRBV7-2 combines with J gene TRBJ2-5; D remains ambiguous. V shed 1 base and J shed 7 bases, with 10 bases lying between them. The CDR3 is made up of 13 amino acids. Looked up from germline, CDR1 is SGHTA and CDR2 is FQGNSA. The CDR3 nucleotides are TGTGCCAGCAGCTTAGGGGCATCGAGGACCCAGTACTTC. Amino acid sequence: CASSLGASRTQYF.